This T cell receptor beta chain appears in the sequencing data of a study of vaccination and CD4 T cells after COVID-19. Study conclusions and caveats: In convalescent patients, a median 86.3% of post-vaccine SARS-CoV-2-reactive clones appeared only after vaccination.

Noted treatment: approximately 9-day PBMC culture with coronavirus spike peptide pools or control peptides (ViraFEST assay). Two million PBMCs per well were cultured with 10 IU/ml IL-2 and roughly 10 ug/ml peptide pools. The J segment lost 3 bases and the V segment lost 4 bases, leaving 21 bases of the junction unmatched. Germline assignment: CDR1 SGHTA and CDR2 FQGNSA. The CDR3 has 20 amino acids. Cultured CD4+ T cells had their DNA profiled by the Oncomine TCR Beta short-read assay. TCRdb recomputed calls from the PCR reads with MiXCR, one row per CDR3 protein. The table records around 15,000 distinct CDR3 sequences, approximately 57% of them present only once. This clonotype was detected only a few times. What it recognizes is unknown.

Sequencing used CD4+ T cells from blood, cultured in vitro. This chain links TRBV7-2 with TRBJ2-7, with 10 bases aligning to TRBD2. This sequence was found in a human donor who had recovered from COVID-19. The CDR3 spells CASSSYGLSSGGGLNYEQYF. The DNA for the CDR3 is TGTGCCAGCAGCTCCTATGGGTTGTCTAGCGGGGGCGGACTTAACTACGAGCAGTACTTC. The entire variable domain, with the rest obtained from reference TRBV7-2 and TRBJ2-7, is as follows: GAGVSQSPSNKVTEKGKDVELRCDPISGHTALYWYRQSLGQGLEFLIYFQGNSAPDKSGLPSDRFSAERTGGSVSTLTIQRTQQEDSAVYLCASSSYGLSSGGGLNYEQYFGPGTRLTVT.